This T cell receptor beta chain was profiled in a study of blood T cell repertoires in COVID-19. Using immunoSEQ multiplex PCR, the repertoire was profiled, and TCRdb retains in-frame clones only, with some absent. The data contain approximately 300,000 clones, about 90% of them singletons. The cohort comprised adults aged about 18 to 90 years residing in some 24 US areas. The study assigned cohorts using participant-reported clinical history. CDR1 and CDR2 from the germline V gene are LNHDA and SQIVND (reference sequence). The CDR3 covers 15 residues. The junction had 2 bases not matched to a gene; V was cut back by 5 bases and J by 1 base.

Sequenced input: PBMCs or T cells enriched from blood (not recorded which). V is TRBV19 and J is TRBJ1-6; 7 bases agree with TRBD1. The TCR was taken from a young woman who had recovered from COVID-19. The CDR3: CASSQGGSYNSPLHF. CDR3 DNA: TGTGCCAGTAGTCAGGGGGGTTCCTATAATTCACCCCTCCACTTT.